This T cell receptor (beta chain) was recorded in a study of shared clonotypes between healthy human individuals. General study findings and limits: Few donors restricted represented genetic and exposure-history diversity.

CDR3 length equals 17 residues. V was shortened by 0 bases and J by 4 bases, with 19 bases between the two germline ends. The germline CDR1 and CDR2 sequences are SGDLS and YYNGEE. Turning to this clone: What it binds is unknown.

Data came from immunoSEQ multiplex PCR; TCRdb stores just in-frame clones and leaves some out. The sample gives around 690,000 clones, about 90% of which show up once; around a third is in the top ten. What was sequenced was memory CD8+ T cells from PBMCs. The subset: CD45RO+ cells pooled with CCR7-negative TemRA cells. This TCR came from a man aged 18 to 35 in good health. Some clones in this sample may be carry-over from other donors' samples. The gene calls are TRBV9 and TRBJ1-2; the D gene is possibly TRBD1 (6 bases). The CDR3 protein is CASSVDLGGPGVYGYTF. The CDR3 bases are TGTGCCAGCAGCGTAGACCTGGGGGGGCCCGGGGTCTATGGCTACACCTTC.